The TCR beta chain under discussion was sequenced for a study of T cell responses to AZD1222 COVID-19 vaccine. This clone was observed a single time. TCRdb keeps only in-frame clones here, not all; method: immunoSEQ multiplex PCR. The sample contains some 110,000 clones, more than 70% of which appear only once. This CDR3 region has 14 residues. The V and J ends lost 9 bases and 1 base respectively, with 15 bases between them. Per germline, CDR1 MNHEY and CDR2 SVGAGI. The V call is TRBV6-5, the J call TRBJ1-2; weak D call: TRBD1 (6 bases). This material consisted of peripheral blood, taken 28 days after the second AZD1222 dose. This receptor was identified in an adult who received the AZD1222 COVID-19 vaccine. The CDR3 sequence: CASNYLQGNYGYTF. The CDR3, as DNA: TGTGCCAGTAATTATTTACAGGGTAACTATGGCTACACCTTC.